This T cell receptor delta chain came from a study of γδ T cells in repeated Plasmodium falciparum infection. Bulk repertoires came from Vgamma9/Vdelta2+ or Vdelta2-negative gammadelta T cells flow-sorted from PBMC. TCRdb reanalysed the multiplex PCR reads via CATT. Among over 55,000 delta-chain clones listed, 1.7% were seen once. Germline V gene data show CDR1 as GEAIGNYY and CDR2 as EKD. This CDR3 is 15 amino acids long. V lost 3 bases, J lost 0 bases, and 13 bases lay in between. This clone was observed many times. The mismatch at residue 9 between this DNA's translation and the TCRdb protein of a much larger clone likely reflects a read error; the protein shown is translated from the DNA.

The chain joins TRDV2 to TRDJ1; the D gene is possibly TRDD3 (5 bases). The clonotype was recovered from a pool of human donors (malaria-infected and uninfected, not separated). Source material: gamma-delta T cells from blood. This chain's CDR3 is CACDPLGGHTDKLIF. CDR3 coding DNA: TGTGCCTGTGACCCCCTCGGGGGGCACACCGATAAACTCATCTTT.